This TCR beta chain was sequenced during a study of human T cells and chemical hapten exposure. Study-wide results and caveats: Significantly greater numbers of large CDR3 similarity clusters came from expanded TCRs than from controls. DPC sensitization left the count of TCRs above 1 in 1000 unchanged.

There are a few counts of this clonotype. Its antigen is not identified. The time point denotes: patch test 3, about 24 weeks after DPC sensitization. Specified treatment: therapeutic diphenylcyclopropenone sensitization with weekly scalp DPC. Every patch test was put on after a blood sample was taken. Participating donors were patients with alopecia, aged 18 to 70 years, considered appropriate candidates for DPC. One entry per CDR3 protein results from TCRdb running MiXCR on the RACE reads. The sample holds about 84,000 distinct CDR3 sequences, about 10% seen once. The germline V gene has CDR1 MDHEN and CDR2 SYDVKM. J was trimmed by 6 bases and V by 6 bases; bases with no gene match: 6. The CDR3 spans 13 residues.

The sample here was whole blood, taken in connection with sensitization to the hapten diphenylcyclopropenone (DPC). The clonotype was recovered from a woman aged 45-65 years with alopecia areata. Some clones in this sample may be carry-over from other donors' samples. The gene calls are TRBV28 and TRBJ2-7; 9 bases map to TRBD1. The CDR3 loop reads CASSVLDRGEQYF. The CDR3 DNA reads TGTGCCAGCAGCGTTTTGGACAGGGGCGAGCAGTACTTC.